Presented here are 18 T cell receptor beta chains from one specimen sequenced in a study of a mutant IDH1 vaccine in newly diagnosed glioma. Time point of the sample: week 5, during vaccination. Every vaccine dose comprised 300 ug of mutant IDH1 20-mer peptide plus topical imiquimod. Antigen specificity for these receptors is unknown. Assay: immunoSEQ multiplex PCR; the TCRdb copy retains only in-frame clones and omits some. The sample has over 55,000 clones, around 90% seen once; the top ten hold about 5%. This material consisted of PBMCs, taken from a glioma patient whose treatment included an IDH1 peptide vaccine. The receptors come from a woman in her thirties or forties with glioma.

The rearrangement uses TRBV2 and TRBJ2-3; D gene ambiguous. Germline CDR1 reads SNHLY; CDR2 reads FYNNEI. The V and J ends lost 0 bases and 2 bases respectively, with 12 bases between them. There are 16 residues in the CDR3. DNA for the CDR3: TGTGCCAGCAGTGAAGCCAAGTCTAGTGTCACAGATACGCAGTATTTT. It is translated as CASSEAKSSVTDTQYF.

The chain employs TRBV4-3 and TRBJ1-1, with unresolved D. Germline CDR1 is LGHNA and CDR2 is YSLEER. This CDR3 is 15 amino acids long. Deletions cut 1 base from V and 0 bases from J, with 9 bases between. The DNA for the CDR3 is TGCGCCAGCAGCCAAGGCAGGACCATGAACACTGAAGCTTTCTTT. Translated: CASSQGRTMNTEAFF.

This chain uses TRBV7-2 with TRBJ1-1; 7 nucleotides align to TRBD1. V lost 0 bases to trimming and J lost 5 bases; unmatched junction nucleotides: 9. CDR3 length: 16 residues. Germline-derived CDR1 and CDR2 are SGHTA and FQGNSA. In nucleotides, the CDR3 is TGTGCCAGCAGCTTAGCAGGACAGGCTGTCGGGACTGAAGCTTTCTTT. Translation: CASSLAGQAVGTEAFF.

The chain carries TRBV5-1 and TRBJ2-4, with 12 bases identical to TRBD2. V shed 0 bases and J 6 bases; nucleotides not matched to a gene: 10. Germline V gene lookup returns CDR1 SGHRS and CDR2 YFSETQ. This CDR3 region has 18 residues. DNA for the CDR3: TGCGCCAGCAGCTTGGAAGCTAGCGGGGGGGCCTCGAGAAACATTCAGTACTTC. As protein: CASSLEASGGASRNIQYF.

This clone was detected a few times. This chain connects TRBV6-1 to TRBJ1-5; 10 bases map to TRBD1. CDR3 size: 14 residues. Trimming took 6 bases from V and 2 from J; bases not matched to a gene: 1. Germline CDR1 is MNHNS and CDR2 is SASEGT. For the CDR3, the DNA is TGTGCCAGCAGCGGGACAGGGGGCAATCAGCCCCAGCATTTT. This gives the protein CASSGTGGNQPQHF.

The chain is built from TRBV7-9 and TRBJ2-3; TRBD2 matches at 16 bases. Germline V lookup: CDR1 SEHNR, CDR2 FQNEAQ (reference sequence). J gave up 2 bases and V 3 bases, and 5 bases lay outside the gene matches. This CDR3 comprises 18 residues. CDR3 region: CASSFPGTSGGDTDTQYF. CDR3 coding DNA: TGTGCCAGCAGCTTCCCAGGGACTAGCGGGGGGGACACAGATACGCAGTATTTT.

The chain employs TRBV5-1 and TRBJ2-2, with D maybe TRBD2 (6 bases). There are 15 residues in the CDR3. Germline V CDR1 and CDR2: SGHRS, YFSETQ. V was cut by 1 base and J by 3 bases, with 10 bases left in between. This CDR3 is CASSLPSDYTGELFF. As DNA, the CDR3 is TGCGCCAGCAGCTTGCCTAGCGATTACACCGGGGAGCTGTTTTTT. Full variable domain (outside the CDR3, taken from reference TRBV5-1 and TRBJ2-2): KAGVTQTPRYLIKTRGQQVTLSCSPISGHRSVSWYQQTPGQGLQFLFEYFSETQRNKGNFPGRFSGRQFSNSRSEMNVSTLELGDSALYLCASSLPSDYTGELFFGEGSRLTVL.

The CDR3 DNA reads as TGTGCCAGCCTACGACGACTCGGGGTAGGGGAAAAACTGTTTTTT. This translates into CASLRRLGVGEKLFF. The genes are TRBV6-5 and TRBJ1-4; D remains unclear. The CDR3 is 15 amino acids. Germline CDR1 and CDR2: MNHEY and SVGAGI. V was trimmed by 8 bases and J by 8 bases, leaving 21 bases between them.

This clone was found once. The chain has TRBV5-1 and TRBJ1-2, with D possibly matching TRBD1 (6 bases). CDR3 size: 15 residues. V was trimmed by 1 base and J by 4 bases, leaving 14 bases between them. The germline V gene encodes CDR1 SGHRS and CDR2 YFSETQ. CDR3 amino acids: CASSLTSRGGYGYTF. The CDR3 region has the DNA TGCGCCAGCAGCTTGACCTCCAGGGGAGGCTATGGCTACACCTTC.

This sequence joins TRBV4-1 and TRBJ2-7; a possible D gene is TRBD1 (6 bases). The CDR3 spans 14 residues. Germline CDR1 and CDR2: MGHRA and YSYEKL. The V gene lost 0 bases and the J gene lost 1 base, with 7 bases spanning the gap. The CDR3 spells CASSQEGQSYEQYF. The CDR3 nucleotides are TGCGCCAGCAGCCAAGAAGGACAGTCCTACGAGCAGTACTTC.

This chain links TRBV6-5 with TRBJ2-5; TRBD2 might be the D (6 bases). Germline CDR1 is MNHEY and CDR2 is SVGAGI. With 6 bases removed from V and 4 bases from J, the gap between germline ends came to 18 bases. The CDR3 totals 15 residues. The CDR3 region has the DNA TGTGCCAGCAGACCCCGGGACTGGGAGGTAGAGACCCAGTACTTC. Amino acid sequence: CASRPRDWEVETQYF.

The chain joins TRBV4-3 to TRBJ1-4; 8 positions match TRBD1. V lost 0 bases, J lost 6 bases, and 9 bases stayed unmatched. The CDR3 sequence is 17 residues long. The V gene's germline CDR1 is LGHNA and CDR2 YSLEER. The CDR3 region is CASSQEGWTGQDEKLFF. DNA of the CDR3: TGCGCCAGCAGCCAAGAAGGCTGGACAGGGCAGGATGAAAAACTGTTTTTT.

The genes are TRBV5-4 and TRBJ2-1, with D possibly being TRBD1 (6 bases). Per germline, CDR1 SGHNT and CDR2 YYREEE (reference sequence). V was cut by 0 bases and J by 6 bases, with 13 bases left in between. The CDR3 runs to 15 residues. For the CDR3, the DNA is TGTGCCAGCAGCTTGGGCAGGCCACAGGGCAATGAGCAGTTCTTC. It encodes CASSLGRPQGNEQFF.

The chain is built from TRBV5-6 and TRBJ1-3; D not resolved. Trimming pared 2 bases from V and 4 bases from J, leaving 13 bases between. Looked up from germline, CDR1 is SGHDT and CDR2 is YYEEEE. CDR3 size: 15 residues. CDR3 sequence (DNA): TGTGCCAGCAGCTTTGGACTGGGCGGAGGAAACACCATATATTTT. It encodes CASSFGLGGGNTIYF.

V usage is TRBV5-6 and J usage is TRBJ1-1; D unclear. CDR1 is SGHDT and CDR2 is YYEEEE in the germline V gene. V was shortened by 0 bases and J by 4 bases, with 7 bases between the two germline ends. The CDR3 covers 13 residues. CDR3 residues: CASSLVRRTEAFF. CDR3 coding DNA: TGTGCCAGCAGCTTGGTTCGCCGCACTGAAGCTTTCTTT.

The CDR3 is CASSSSGRAPGSGYEQYF. CDR3 coding DNA: TGCGCCAGCAGTTCTAGCGGGAGGGCCCCCGGATCGGGCTACGAGCAGTACTTC. The rearrangement uses TRBV10-2 and TRBJ2-7; TRBD2 agrees at 12 bases. The CDR3 contains 18 residues. The germline V gene encodes CDR1 WSHSY and CDR2 SAAADI. Trimming took 5 bases from V and 3 from J; bases not matched to a gene: 14.

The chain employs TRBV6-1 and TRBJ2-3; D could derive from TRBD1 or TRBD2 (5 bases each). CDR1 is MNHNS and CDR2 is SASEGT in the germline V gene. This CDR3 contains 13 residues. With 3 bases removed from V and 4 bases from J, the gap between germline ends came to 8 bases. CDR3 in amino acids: CASSEGDPDTQYF. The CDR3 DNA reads TGTGCCAGCAGTGAGGGGGACCCAGATACGCAGTATTTT.

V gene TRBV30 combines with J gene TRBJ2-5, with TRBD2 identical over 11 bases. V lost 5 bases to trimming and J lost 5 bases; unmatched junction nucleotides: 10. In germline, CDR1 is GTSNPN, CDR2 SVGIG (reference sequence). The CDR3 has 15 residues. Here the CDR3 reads CAWGRSSGRKETQYF. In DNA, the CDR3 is TGTGCCTGGGGGAGGTCTAGCGGGAGGAAGGAGACCCAGTACTTC.